Listed below are T cell receptor beta chains from one sample, sequenced in a study of blood T cells in healthy people across ages. TCRdb ran MiXCR on the 5' RACE reads and lists one entry per CDR3 protein. The table records about 1,800,000 distinct CDR3 sequences, roughly 27% of them present only once. Sequenced material: blood. These receptor sequences come from a woman aged 25-40 years in good health. The CDR3 runs from the conserved cysteine through the conserved F or W. Fields, in order: J gene, V gene, clone size, D gene, CDR3 protein, CDR3 DNA. The D gene is left open where the match is weak. Rows may omit the clone size; those that give it use once, few, many or a size class.

TRBJ2-5	TRBV2	few	NA	CASGRGNQETQYF	TGTGCCAGCGGTCGGGGAAACCAAGAGACCCAGTACTTC
TRBJ2-5	TRBV14	NA	NA	CASSQHRGAQYF	TGTGCCAGCAGCCAACACCGCGGGGCCCAGTACTTC
TRBJ2-1	TRBV19	few	TRBD1	CASSIGTGRQGEQFF	TGTGCCAGTAGTATAGGGACAGGTCGGCAAGGTGAGCAGTTCTTC
TRBJ2-5	TRBV7-9	many	NA	CASRNHQETQYF	TGTGCCAGCAGGAATCACCAAGAGACCCAGTACTTC
TRBJ2-3	TRBV24-1	few	TRBD2	CATSGGALNTQYF	TGTGCCACCAGCGGGGGGGCATTGAATACGCAGTATTTT
TRBJ2-5	TRBV6-2/TRBV6-3	few	NA	CASSQTETRYF	TGTGCCAGCAGCCAGACAGAGACCCGGTACTTC
TRBJ1-5	TRBV12-5	many	NA	CASGLPPQPQHF	TGTGCTAGTGGTCTTCCCCCTCAGCCCCAGCATTTT
TRBJ2-7	TRBV12-3/TRBV12-4	few	NA	CASSRRESSYEQYF	TGTGCCAGCAGCCGACGGGAGAGCTCCTACGAGCAGTACTTC
TRBJ2-1	TRBV24-1	NA	NA	CATSGSGEGYNEQFF	TGTGCCACCAGTGGCTCAGGGGAGGGATACAATGAGCAGTTCTTC
TRBJ2-7	TRBV7-6	few	TRBD1	CASSPRDRITYEQYF	TGTGCCAGCAGCCCCCGGGACAGAATTACCTACGAGCAGTACTTC
TRBJ1-5	TRBV7-3	many	NA	CASSFDRNYSNQPQHF	TGTGCCAGCAGTTTTGACAGGAATTATAGCAATCAGCCCCAGCATTTT
TRBJ2-7	TRBV12-3/TRBV12-4	NA	NA	CASSTGDQRKEQYF	TGTGCCAGCAGTACCGGGGATCAGAGAAAAGAGCAGTACTTC
TRBJ2-7	TRBV7-9	NA	TRBD1	CASIDRENYEQYF	TGTGCCAGCATAGACAGGGAAAACTACGAGCAGTACTTC
TRBJ1-1	TRBV20-1	NA	NA	CSATDPDTEAFF	TGCAGTGCAACCGACCCCGACACTGAAGCTTTCTTT
TRBJ1-5	TRBV7-6	NA	NA	CASSLYGGEGNQPQHF	TGTGCCAGCAGCCTATATGGCGGGGAAGGCAATCAGCCCCAGCATTTT
TRBJ1-5	TRBV20-1	NA	NA	CSASPLGEGNQPQHF	TGCAGTGCTAGTCCTCTCGGGGAAGGGAATCAGCCCCAGCATTTT
TRBJ2-1	TRBV20-1	many	NA	CSAVWTSKINEQFF	TGCAGTGCTGTTTGGACTTCCAAAATCAATGAGCAGTTCTTC
TRBJ2-1	TRBV7-2	many	TRBD2	CASSLFRVAGEYNEQFF	TGTGCCAGCAGCTTATTTCGCGTGGCGGGAGAGTACAATGAGCAGTTCTTC
TRBJ1-1	TRBV4-3	few	NA	CASSQVSAGGGVGTEAFF	TGCGCCAGCAGCCAAGTTTCAGCCGGTGGGGGTGTTGGCACTGAAGCTTTCTTT
TRBJ2-7	TRBV30	NA	NA	CAWSAGANEQYF	TGTGCCTGGAGCGCGGGGGCAAACGAGCAGTACTTC
TRBJ2-1	TRBV20-1	NA	TRBD2	CSARRVSGGSYNEQFF	TGCAGTGCTAGAAGGGTTTCGGGGGGGTCCTACAATGAGCAGTTCTTC
TRBJ2-7	TRBV24-1	NA	TRBD2	CATSRGSGRDEQYF	TGTGCCACCAGTAGGGGTAGCGGGAGAGATGAGCAGTACTTC
TRBJ2-3	TRBV5-6	once	TRBD1	CASSPNRGQDTQYF	TGTGCCAGCAGCCCGAACAGGGGCCAGGATACGCAGTATTTT
TRBJ2-7	TRBV27	few	NA	CASSLTGNLGSYEQYF	TGTGCCAGCAGTTTGACGGGTAATCTCGGCTCCTACGAGCAGTACTTC
TRBJ1-1	TRBV6-5	few	NA	CASSQKGGTEAFF	TGTGCCAGCAGCCAAAAAGGGGGGACTGAAGCTTTCTTT
TRBJ2-3	TRBV7-6	NA	TRBD2	CASSSLAAGTDTQYF	TGTGCCAGCAGCTCACTAGCGGCCGGCACAGATACGCAGTATTTT